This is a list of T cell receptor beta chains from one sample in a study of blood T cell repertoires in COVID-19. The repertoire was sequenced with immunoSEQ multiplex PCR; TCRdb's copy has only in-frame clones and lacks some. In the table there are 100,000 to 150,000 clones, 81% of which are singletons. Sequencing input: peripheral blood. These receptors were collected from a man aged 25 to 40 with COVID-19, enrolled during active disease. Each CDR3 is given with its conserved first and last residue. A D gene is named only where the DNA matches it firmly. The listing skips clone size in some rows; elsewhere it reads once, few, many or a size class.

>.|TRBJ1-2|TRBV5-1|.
TGCGCCAGCAGCTTGGGCCAGGCAGCTAACTATGGCTACACCTTC
CASSLGQAANYGYTF
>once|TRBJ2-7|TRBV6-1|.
TGTGCCAGCAGTGCCTATAATGTTAGGACAGAGGGCGAGCAGTACTTC
CASSAYNVRTEGEQYF
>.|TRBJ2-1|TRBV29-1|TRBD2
TGCAGCGTTGAAGATCTCACTAGCGGGAGGGCCCCGCAGTTCTTC
CSVEDLTSGRAPQFF
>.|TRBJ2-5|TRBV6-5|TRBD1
TGTGCCAGCAGTATAGGGACAGCTGAAGAGACCCAGTACTTC
CASSIGTAEETQYF
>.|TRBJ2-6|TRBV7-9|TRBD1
TGTGCCAGCAGCCTTGGGGTAGGGGGCGTCTTGACTTTC
CASSLGVGGVLTF
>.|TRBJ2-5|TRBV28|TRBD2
TGTGCCAGCAGTTCCCCGAGTAGCGGGGGGGCCTCGGAGACCCAGTACTTC
CASSSPSSGGASETQYF
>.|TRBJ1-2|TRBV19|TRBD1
TGTGCCAGTCTTACTCCTTACACCAGACCGGGACAGAACTATGGCTACACCTTC
CASLTPYTRPGQNYGYTF
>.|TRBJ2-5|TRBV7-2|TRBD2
TGTGCCAGCAGCTTCTATAGCGGGGTAGGAGAGACCCAGTACTTC
CASSFYSGVGETQYF
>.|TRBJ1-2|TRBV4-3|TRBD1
TGCGCCAGCAGCCAAGACACAGGGGCCGCACTCTATGGCTACACCTTC
CASSQDTGAALYGYTF
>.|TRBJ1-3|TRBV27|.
TGTGCCAGCAGTTTAACCAGGGGCTCTGGAAACACCATATATTTT
CASSLTRGSGNTIYF
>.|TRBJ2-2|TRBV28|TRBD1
TGTGCCAGCAGAACGGGACAGGTCTTCGGGGAGCTGTTTTTT
CASRTGQVFGELFF
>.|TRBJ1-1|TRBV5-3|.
TGTGCCAGAAGCTTGCTCTTTGGGGAGGGGATCCCTGATGGCACTGAAGCTTTCTTT
CARSLLFGEGIPDGTEAFF
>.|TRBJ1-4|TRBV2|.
TGTGCCAGCAGTGAATGGGTGGCGGGCGAAAAACTGTTTTTT
CASSEWVAGEKLFF
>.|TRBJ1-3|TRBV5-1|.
TGCGCCAGCAGCTTAGAAGGGGGATCTGGAAACACCATATATTTT
CASSLEGGSGNTIYF
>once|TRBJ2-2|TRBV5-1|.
TGCGCCAGCAGCCCAGGCAGACCCGGGGAGCTGTTTTTT
CASSPGRPGELFF
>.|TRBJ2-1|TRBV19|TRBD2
TGTGCCAGTAGTATAGGTTCGGGAGGGGCCTACAATGAGCAGTTCTTC
CASSIGSGGAYNEQFF
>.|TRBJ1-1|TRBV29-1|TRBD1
TGCAGCGTACTACCGGGACAGCTGATGAACACTGAAGCTTTCTTT
CSVLPGQLMNTEAFF
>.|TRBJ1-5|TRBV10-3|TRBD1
TGTGCCATCAGTGACGGACAGGGCAATCAGCCCCAGCATTTT
CAISDGQGNQPQHF
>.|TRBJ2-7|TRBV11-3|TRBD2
TGTGCCAGCAGCTGGACTAGCGGGGGCTCCGAGCAGTACTTC
CASSWTSGGSEQYF
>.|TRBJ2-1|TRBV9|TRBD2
TGTGCCAGCAGCGTAGAGCTAGCGGGAGGGGGTAATGAGCAGTTCTTC
CASSVELAGGGNEQFF
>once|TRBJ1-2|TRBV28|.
TGTGCCAGCAGGGTTACAAACTATGGCTACACCTTC
CASRVTNYGYTF
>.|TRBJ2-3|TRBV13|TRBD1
TGTGCCAGCAGCTCCCTTCGGGACAGGGGTGGGGCAGATACGCAGTATTTT
CASSSLRDRGGADTQYF
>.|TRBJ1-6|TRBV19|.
TGTGCCAGTAGTCCACAGGGTTCCTATAATTCACCCCTCCACTTT
CASSPQGSYNSPLHF
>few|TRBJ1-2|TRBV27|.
TGTGCCAGCAGTTTGGGGGGGATGGGCTATGGCTACACCTTC
CASSLGGMGYGYTF
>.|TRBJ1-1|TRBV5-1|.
TGCGCCAGCAGCTTGCCCCTGGGAGGGAGGAACACTGAAGCTTTCTTT
CASSLPLGGRNTEAFF
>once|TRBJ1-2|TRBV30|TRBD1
TGTGCCTGGAGTAATCTCGGGACAGGGGGAAAAGGAGGAGGCTACACCTTC
CAWSNLGTGGKGGGYTF
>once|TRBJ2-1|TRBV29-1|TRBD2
TGCAGCGTTATAAAGTTAGCGGGAGTTAAATACAATGAGCAGTTCTTC
CSVIKLAGVKYNEQFF
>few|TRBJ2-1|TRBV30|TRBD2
TGTGCCTGGAGTGGACTAGCGGGGGGCAATGAGCAGTTCTTC
CAWSGLAGGNEQFF